The clone carrying this T cell receptor (beta chain) turned up a few times. This sample is drawn from a study of blood T cell repertoires in COVID-19. Across the study: From T cells, B-cell-depleted T cells, or PBMCs came the material, which was cDNA or gDNA.

This CDR3 has 15 residues. As handled by the study authors: Reference gene primer amplification gave nucleated cell count estimates. Profiled with immunoSEQ multiplex PCR; TCRdb holds only in-frame clones, not every one. Clonal size and the V and J genes are those of that table, whereas D and trimming came from the DNA. Found here are roughly 62,000 clones, about 90% of them singletons; the top ten hold about 9.4%. The chain joins TRBV21-1 to TRBJ2-7; TRBD1, the D gene given by the table, was not confirmed from the DNA. TRBV21-1 is annotated as a pseudogene. This sequence originates from a human donor with acute or convalescent COVID-19. The donor label of this sample is uncertain. Sequenced: peripheral blood. In DNA, the CDR3 is TGTGCCAGCAGCAAAGTGGAACAGGGGGAGTACGAGCAGTACTTC. As protein: CASSKVEQGEYEQYF.